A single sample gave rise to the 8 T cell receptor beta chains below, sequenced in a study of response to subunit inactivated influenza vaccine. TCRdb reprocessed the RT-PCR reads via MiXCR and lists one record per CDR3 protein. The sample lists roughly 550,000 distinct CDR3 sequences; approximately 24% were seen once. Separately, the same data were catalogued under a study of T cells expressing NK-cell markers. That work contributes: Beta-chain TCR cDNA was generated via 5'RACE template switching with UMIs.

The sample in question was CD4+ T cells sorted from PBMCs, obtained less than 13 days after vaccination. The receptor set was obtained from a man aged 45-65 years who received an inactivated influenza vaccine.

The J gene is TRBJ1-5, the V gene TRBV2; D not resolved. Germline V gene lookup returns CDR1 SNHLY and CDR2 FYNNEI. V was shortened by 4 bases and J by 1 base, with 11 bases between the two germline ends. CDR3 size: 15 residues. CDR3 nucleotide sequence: TGTGCCAGCAGTGGGTCAGGAGGGAGCAATCAGCCCCAGCATTTT. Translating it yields CASSGSGGSNQPQHF.

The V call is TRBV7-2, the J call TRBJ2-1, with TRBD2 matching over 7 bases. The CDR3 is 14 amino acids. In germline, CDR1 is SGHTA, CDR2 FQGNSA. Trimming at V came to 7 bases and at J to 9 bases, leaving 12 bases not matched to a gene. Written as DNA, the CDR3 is TGTGCCAGCACCCAAAGTGGGGGGGTGAGTGAGCAGTTCTTC. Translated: CASTQSGGVSEQFF.

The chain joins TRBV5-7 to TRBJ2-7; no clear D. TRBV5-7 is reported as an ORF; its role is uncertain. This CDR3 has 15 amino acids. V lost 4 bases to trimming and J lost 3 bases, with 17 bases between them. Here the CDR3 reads CASSRALPHRYEQYF. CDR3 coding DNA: TGTGCCAGCAGCCGGGCCCTACCTCACCGCTACGAGCAGTACTTC.

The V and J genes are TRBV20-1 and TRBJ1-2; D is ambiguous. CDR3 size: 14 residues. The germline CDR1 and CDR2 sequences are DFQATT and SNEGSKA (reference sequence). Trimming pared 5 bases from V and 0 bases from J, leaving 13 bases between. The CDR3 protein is CSASPNNANYGYTF. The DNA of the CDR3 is TGCAGTGCTTCCCCGAACAACGCTAACTATGGCTACACCTTC.

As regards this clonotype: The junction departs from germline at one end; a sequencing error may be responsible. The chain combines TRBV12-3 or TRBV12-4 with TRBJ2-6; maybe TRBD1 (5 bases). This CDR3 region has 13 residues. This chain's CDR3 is CASMVNGANVLTF. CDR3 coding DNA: TGTGCCAGCATGGTAAATGGGGCCAACGTCCTGACCTTC.

CDR3 sequence (DNA): TGCGCCAGCAGCCAAGCCTATTCAGTGAACACTGAAGCTTTCTTT. It translates to CASSQAYSVNTEAFF. The chain combines TRBV4-1 with TRBJ1-1; D gene unclear. The CDR3 covers 15 residues. V lost 1 base, J lost 0 bases, and 9 bases lay in between. Germline values: CDR1 MGHRA, CDR2 YSYEKL.

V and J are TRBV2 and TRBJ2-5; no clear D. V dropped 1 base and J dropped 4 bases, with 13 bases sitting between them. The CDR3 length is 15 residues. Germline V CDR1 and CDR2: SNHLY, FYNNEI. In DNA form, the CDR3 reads TGTGCCAGCAGTGAAGGAAGTCCCAAAGGAGAGACCCAGTACTTC. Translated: CASSEGSPKGETQYF.

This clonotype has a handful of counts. In DNA form, the CDR3 reads TGCGCCAGCAGCCAAGATCATCCAGATACGCAGTATTTT. Translation gives CASSQDHPDTQYF. The chain carries TRBV4-1 and TRBJ2-3; no definite D call. Per the germline V gene, CDR1 is MGHRA and CDR2 is YSYEKL. Trimming pared 0 bases from V and 4 bases from J, leaving 5 bases between. This CDR3 region has 13 residues.